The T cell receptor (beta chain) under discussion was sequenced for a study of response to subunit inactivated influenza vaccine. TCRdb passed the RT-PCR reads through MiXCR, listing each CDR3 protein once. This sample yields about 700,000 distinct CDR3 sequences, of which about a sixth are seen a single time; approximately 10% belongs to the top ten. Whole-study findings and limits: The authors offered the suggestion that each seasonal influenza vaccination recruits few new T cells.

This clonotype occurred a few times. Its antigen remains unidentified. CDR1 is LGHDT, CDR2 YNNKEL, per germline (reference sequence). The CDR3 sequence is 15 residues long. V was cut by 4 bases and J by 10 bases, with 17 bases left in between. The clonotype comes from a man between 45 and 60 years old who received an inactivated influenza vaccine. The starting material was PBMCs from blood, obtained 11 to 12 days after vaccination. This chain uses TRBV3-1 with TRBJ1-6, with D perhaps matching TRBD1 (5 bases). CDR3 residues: CASSLGAPGESPLHF. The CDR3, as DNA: TGTGCCAGCAGCCTCGGGGCCCCGGGAGAGTCACCCCTCCACTTT. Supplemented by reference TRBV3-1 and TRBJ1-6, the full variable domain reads DTAVSQTPKYLVTQMGNDKSIKCEQNLGHDTMYWYKQDSKKFLKIMFSYNNKELIINETVPNRFSPKSPDKAHLNLHINSLELGDSAVYFCASSLGAPGESPLHFGNGTRLTVT.